This TCR beta chain emerged from a study of Tregs in tolerant kidney transplant recipients. Thawed PBMCs were FACS-sorted into unstimulated CD4+CD25+CD127- regulatory T cells, CD4+CD25- non-regulatory cells, CD4 and CD8 cells. Some clones are missing from TCRdb's copy, which holds only in-frame ones; the method was immunoSEQ multiplex PCR. The sample has nearly 95,000 clones, more than 85% seen once. For this clone: Its antigen is not identified.

J gave up 4 bases and V 1 base, and 12 bases lay outside the gene matches. CDR3 size: 18 residues. Germline loops: CDR1 LGHNA, CDR2 YSLEER. General study findings and limits: No direct test of biological reproducibility was done here. The small number of patients limits these findings pending further validation. For some patients, primers changed over time, blocking nucleotide-level comparison.

The receptor comes from a human donor who received a combined kidney and bone marrow transplant. Here the sequenced sample was CD4+ T cells from blood, taken before the transplant. V usage is TRBV4-3 and J usage is TRBJ1-3, with 8 bases fitting TRBD1. CDR3: CASSQAPTPGGPGNTIYF. CDR3 nucleotides: TGCGCCAGCAGCCAAGCTCCGACCCCAGGGGGCCCAGGAAACACCATATATTTT.